This T cell receptor beta chain was identified in a study of T cell responses to AZD1222 COVID-19 vaccine (dated by TCRdb to the early 2020s). In the study overall: TCR sequencing covered fewer than 250 trial participants: 200 to 220 given two doses of AZD1222 and 26 given two doses of MenACWY control vaccine. Trial participants were enrolled by age into 18-55, 56-69 and 70-plus year subgroups, with approximately 150, 30 and 60 TCR-sequenced participants respectively.

This sample's time point label indicates: baseline before first vaccination. The treatment or condition label of this sample denotes: meningococcal conjugate vaccine given as trial control. The vaccinee samples were drawn from two UK trials, COV001 and COV002, one of which was a single-blind randomized controlled phase 2/3 trial testing AZD1222 (ChAdOx1 nCoV-19) in healthy adults. For TCRbeta chain sequencing, PBMC samples from trial participants were taken at day 0 and at day 28 after the second dose. Findings and caveats that apply to the study as a whole: The vaccine-associated CD4 TCRs covered the entire spike protein, and the dominant responses fell in regions 160-218 and 743-854. Only six or seven AZD1222 recipients were SARS-CoV-2 seropositive at baseline, limiting conclusions about previously exposed vaccinees. In the small 56-69-year group, the increase in depth fell short of significance, most likely because of low power. Most participants were white British and females outnumbered males, and the authors suggested that clonal diversity may have been underestimated. Because no day 14 peak-response samples were available, the repertoires could be characterized only after the peak T cell response. After two AZD1222 doses, both the breadth and the depth of spike-specific TCRs were significantly higher than at day 0 and than in MenACWY recipients. Reportedly, close to half of the unique spike-specific TCRs recognized epitopes lying outside the regions that are mutated in the B.1.351 and B.1.1.7 variants.

Comments on this clone: The antigen this receptor binds is unknown. There are no base qualities to consult, and no much larger clone falls within one base.

The CDR3 regions of human TCRbeta chains were analyzed by immunosequencing. In the source study's methods: Repertoire TCRs were matched against a reference library of SARS-CoV-2-specific TCRs generated with the MIRA antigen-specificity platform. Breadth was defined as the fraction of unique TCRs that were SARS-CoV-2-associated, and depth was defined as the fraction of total T cells that were SARS-CoV-2-associated. Using the MIRA data, each spike-specific TCR was assigned both to the spike region to which the TCR was reactive and to a CD4 or CD8 class. Log10-transformed breadth and depth values were compared by one-way ANOVA with Sidak's multiple comparisons tests. TCRdb retrieved this table from immuneACCESS and kept in-frame rearrangements only. Not all clones are present; in checked studies, unresolved V genes account for under half, and no reason is known for the remainder. The DNA gave D and trimming, while V, J and clone size come from that table. This sample holds 130,000 to 150,000 clones; about 91% were observed only once. In total, the top ten clones hold about 3.4% of the sample.

The CDR3 has 15 amino acids, counting the end cysteine and phenylalanine. Only CDR3 DNA is held: 45 bases, read in frame from base 1. Reading the germline V gene gives CDR1 SGHNT and CDR2 YENEEA. Unmatched junction bases come to 8, with V trimmed by 5 bases and J by 2 bases. The chain couples TRBV11-3 to TRBJ2-7; TRBD2 aligns with 8 central bases. The clonotype comes from an adult in good health. The material was peripheral blood, obtained on day 0 of MenACWY control vaccination. CDR3 loop: CASSLRTSLAYEQYF. The base sequence is TGTGCCAGCAGCCTCAGGACTAGCCTGGCCTACGAGCAGTACTTC.